This T cell receptor (beta chain) was captured by sequencing in a study of shared clonotypes between healthy human individuals. Broader study findings: The small donor group covered limited genetic and exposure diversity. Memory subsets generally showed lower estimated richness than naive subsets.

To note about this clone: Its antigen remains unknown.

V shed 4 bases, J shed 4 bases, and the junction held 11 bases outside the gene matches. CDR1 and CDR2 (germline): SGHTA, FQGNSA. This CDR3 spans 16 amino acids. Naive-designated CD8 cells lacked CD45RO, were positively enriched for CCR7, and omitted terminally differentiated effector memory CD45RA+ cells. Every one of the donors was a Caucasian adult that lived in Nashville, Tennessee. The data were produced by immunoSEQ multiplex PCR, yet TCRdb's version contains in-frame clones alone and is incomplete. The repertoire holds about 2.2 million clones, with roughly 95% as singletons. The J gene is TRBJ1-2, the V gene TRBV7-2; 8 bases map to TRBD1. The specimen was naive CD8+ T cells from PBMCs. This clonotype originated in a man between 18 and 35 years old in good health. Some clones in this sample may be carry-over from other donors' samples. CDR3 residues: CASSSMAGGSSYGYTF. CDR3 sequence (DNA): TGTGCCAGCAGCTCTATGGCAGGGGGCAGCAGCTATGGCTACACCTTC.